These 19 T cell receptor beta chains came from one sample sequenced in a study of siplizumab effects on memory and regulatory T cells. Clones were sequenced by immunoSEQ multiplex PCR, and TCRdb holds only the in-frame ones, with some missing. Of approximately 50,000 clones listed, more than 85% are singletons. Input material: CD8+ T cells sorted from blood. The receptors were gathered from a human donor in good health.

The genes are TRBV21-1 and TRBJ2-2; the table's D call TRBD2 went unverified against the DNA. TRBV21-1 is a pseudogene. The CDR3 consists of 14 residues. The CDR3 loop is CASTKKAITGELFF. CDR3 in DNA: TGTGCCAGCACAAAAAAAGCAATCACCGGGGAGCTGTTTTTT.

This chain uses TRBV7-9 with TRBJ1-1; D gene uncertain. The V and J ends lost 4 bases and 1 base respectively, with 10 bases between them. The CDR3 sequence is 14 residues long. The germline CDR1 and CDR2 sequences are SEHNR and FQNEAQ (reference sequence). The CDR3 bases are TGTGCCAGCAGCTCCCCCCAGTGGAACACTGAAGCTTTCTTT. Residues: CASSSPQWNTEAFF.

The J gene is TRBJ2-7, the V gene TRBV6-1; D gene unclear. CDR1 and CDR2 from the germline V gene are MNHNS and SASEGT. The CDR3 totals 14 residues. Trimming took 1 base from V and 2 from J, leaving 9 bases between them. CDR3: CASSEVGDTYEQYF. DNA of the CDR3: TGTGCCAGCAGTGAAGTTGGCGATACCTACGAGCAGTACTTC.

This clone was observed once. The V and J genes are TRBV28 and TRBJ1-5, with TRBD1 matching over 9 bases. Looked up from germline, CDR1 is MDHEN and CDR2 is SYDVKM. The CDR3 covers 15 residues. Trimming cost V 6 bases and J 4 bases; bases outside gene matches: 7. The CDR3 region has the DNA TGTGCCAGCAGGCTTCTACAGGGGGCGAATCAGCCCCAGCATTTT. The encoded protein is CASRLLQGANQPQHF. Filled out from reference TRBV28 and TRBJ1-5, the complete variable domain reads DVKVTQSSRYLVKRTGEKVFLECVQDMDHENMFWYRQDPGLGLRLIYFSYDVKMKEKGDIPEGYSVSREKKERFSLILESASTNQTSMYLCASRLLQGANQPQHFGDGTRLSIL.

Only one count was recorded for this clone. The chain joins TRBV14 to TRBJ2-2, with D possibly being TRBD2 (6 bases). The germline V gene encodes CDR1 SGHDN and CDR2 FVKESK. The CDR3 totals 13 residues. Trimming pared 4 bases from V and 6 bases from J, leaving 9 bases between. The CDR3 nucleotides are TGTGCCAGCAGCCCCGGAGGGGCCGGGGAGCTGTTTTTT. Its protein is CASSPGGAGELFF.

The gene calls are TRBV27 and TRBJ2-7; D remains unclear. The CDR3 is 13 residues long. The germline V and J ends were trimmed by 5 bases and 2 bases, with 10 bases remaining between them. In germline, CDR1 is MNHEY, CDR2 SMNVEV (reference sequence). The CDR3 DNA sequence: TGTGCCAGCAGTCTCATTTCGGCCTACGAGCAGTACTTC. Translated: CASSLISAYEQYF.

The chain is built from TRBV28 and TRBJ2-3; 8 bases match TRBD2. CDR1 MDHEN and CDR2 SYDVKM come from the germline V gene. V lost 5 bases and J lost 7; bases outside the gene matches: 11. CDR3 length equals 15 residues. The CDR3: CASSREGFFNNTQYF. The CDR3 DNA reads TGTGCCAGCAGTCGGGAGGGCTTTTTTAATAATACGCAGTATTTT.

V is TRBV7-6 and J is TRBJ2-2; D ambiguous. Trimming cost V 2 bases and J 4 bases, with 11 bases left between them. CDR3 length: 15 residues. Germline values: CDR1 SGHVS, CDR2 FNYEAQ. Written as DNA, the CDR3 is TGTGCCAGCAGCTTAATTCATCGCAGCACCGGGGAGCTGTTTTTT. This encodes CASSLIHRSTGELFF. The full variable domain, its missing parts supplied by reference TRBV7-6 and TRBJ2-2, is GAGVSQSPRYKVTKRGQDVALRCDPISGHVSLYWYRQALGQGPEFLTYFNYEAQQDKSGLPNDRFSAERPEGSISTLTIQRTEQRDSAMYRCASSLIHRSTGELFFGEGSRLTVL.

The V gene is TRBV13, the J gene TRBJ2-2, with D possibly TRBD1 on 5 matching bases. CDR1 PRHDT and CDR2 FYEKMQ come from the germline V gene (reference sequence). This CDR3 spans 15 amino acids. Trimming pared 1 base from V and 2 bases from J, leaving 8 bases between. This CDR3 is CASSLEGLNTGELFF. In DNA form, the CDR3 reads TGTGCCAGCAGCTTAGAGGGGTTAAACACCGGGGAGCTGTTTTTT.

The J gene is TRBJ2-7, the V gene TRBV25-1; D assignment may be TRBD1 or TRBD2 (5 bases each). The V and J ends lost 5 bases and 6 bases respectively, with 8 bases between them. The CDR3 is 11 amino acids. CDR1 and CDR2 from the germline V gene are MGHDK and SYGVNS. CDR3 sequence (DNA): TGTGCCAGCAGTTGGGGACGCGAGCAGTACTTC. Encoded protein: CASSWGREQYF.

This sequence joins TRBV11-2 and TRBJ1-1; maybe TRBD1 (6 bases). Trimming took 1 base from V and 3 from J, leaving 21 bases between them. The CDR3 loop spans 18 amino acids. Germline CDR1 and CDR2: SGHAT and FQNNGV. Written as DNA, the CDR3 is TGTGCCAGCAGCTTAGCCCTAGTTGTAGGGGGGCGGGACACTGAAGCTTTCTTT. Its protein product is CASSLALVVGGRDTEAFF.

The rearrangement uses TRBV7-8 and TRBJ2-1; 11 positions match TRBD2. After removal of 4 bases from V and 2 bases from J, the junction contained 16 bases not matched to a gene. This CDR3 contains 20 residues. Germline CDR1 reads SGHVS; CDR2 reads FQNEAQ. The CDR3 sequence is CASSSPISGRAGVPYNEQFF. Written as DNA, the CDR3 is TGTGCCAGCAGCTCCCCAATTAGCGGGAGGGCCGGCGTCCCCTACAATGAGCAGTTCTTC. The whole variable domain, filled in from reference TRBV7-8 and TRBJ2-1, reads GAGVSQSPRYKVAKRGQDVALRCDPISGHVSLFWYQQALGQGPEFLTYFQNEAQLDKSGLPSDRFFAERPEGSVSTLKIQRTQQEDSAVYLCASSSPISGRAGVPYNEQFFGPGTRLTVL.

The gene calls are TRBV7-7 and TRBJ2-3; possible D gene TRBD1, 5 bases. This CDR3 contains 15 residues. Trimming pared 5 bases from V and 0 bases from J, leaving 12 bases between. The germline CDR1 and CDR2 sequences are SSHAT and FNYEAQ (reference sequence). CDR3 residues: CASSRTDSSTDTQYF. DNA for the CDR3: TGTGCCAGCAGCCGCACAGACAGTAGCACAGATACGCAGTATTTT.

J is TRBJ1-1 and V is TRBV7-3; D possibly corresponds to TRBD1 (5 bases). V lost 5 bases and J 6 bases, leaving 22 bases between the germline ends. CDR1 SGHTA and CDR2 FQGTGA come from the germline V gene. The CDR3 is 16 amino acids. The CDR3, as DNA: TGTGCCAGCAGCCCCCAGCCGGGGCATCCCTTACCTGAAGCTTTCTTT. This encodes CASSPQPGHPLPEAFF.

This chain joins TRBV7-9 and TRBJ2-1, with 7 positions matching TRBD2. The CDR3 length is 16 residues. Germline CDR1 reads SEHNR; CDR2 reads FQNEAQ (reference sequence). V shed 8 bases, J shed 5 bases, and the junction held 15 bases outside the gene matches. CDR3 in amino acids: CASDTTFSGYNNEQFF. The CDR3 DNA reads TGTGCCAGCGACACCACTTTTAGCGGGTATAACAATGAGCAGTTCTTC.

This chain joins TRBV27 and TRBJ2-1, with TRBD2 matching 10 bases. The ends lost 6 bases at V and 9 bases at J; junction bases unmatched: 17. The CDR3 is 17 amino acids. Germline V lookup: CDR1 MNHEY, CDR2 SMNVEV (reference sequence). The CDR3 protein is CASSRPRGAGGVGEQFF. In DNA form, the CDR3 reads TGTGCCAGCAGCCGACCGAGGGGAGCGGGAGGGGTCGGTGAGCAGTTCTTC.

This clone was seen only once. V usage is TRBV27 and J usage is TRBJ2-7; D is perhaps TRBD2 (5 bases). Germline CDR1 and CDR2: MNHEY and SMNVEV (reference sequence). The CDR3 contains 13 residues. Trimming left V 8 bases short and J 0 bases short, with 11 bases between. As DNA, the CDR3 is TGTGCCAGCGGCCCGGGAAGCTCCTACGAGCAGTACTTC. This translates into CASGPGSSYEQYF.

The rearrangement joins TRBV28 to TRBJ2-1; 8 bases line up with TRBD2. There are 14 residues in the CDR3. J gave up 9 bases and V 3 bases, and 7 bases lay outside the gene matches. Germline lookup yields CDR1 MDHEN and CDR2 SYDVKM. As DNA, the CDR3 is TGTGCCAGCAGTTTCGGAGCGGGAGTATTTGAGCAGTTCTTC. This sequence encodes CASSFGAGVFEQFF.

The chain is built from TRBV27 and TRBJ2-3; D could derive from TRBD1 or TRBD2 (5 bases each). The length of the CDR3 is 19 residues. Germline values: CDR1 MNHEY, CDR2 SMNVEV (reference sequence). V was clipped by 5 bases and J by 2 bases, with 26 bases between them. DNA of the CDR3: TGTGCCAGCAGTGTAAGGGTCGGGGCCGGAGGCTACGTCACAGATACGCAGTATTTT. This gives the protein CASSVRVGAGGYVTDTQYF.